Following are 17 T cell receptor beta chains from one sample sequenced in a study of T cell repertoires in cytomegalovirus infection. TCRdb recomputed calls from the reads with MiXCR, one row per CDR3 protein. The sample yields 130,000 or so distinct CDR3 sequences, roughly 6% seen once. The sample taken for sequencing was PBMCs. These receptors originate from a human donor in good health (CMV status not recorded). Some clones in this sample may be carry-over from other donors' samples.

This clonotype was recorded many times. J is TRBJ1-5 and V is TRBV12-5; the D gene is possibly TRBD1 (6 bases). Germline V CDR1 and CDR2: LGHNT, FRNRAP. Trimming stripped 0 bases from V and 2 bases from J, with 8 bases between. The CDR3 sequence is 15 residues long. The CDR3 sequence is CASGLVGTCNQPQHF. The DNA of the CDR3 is TGTGCTAGTGGTTTGGTAGGGACATGCAATCAGCCCCAGCATTTT.

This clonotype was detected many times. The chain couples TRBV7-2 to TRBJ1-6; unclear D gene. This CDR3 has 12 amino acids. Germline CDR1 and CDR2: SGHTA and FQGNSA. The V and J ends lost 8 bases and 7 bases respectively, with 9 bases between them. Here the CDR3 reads CASARNNSPLHF. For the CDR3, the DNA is TGTGCCAGCGCTAGGAACAATTCACCCCTCCACTTT.

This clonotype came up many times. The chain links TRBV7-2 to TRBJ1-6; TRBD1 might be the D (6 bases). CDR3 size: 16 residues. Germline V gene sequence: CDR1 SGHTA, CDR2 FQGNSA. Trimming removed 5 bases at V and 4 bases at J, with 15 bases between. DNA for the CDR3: TGTGCCAGCAGCGGGTCCGGGACAAGTTATAATTCACCCCTCCACTTT. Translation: CASSGSGTSYNSPLHF.

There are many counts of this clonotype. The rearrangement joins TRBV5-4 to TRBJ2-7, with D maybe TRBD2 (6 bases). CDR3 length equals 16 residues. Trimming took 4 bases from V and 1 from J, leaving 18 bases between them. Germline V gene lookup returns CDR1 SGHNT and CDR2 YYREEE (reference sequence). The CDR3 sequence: CASSPGWRGGSYEQYF. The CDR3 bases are TGTGCCAGCAGCCCAGGGTGGCGGGGCGGGTCCTACGAGCAGTACTTC.

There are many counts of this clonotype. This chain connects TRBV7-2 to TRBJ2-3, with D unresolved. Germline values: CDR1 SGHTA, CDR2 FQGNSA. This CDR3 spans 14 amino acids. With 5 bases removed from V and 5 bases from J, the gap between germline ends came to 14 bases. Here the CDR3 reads CASSPAFNGDTQYF. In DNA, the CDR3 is TGTGCCAGCAGCCCGGCCTTTAATGGAGATACGCAGTATTTT.

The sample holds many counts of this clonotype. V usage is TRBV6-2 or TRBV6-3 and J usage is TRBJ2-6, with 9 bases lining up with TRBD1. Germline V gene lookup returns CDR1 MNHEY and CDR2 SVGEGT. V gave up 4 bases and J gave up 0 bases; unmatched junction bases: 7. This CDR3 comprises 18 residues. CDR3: CASSFGTGSPSGANVLTF. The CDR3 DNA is TGTGCCAGCAGTTTTGGGACAGGGTCCCCCTCTGGGGCCAACGTCCTGACTTTC.

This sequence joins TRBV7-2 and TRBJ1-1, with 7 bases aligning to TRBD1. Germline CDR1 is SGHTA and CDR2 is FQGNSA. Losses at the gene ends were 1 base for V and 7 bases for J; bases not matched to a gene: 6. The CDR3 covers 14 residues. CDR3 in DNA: TGTGCCAGCAGCTTAGTATTGCCAGGGGGTGAAGCTTTCTTT. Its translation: CASSLVLPGGEAFF.

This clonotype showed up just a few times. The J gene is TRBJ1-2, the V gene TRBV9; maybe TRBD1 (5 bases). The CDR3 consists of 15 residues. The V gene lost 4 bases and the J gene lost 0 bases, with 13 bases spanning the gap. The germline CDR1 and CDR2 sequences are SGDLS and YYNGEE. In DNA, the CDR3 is TGTGCCAGCAGCCCCCGGGGGGAAACTAACTATGGCTACACCTTC. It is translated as CASSPRGETNYGYTF.

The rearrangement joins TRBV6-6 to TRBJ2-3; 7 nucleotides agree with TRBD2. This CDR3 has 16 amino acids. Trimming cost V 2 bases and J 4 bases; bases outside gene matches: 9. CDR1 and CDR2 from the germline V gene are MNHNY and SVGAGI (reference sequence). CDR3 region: CASSYRVGGEADTQYF. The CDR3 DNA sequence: TGTGCCAGCAGTTACCGCGTGGGAGGGGAGGCAGATACGCAGTATTTT.

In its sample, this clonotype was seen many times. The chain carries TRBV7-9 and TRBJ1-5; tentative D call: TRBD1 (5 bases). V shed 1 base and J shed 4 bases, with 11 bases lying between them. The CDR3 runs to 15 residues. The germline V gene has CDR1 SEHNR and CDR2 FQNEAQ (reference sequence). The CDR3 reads CASSLVAEGNQPQHF. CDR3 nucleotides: TGTGCCAGCAGCTTAGTCGCGGAGGGGAATCAGCCCCAGCATTTT.

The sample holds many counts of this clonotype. CDR3 sequence: CASSPGTPRAGYGYTF. The CDR3 DNA follows: TGTGCCAGCAGCCCAGGGACGCCCAGGGCGGGCTATGGCTACACCTTC. V is TRBV7-3 and J is TRBJ1-2; possibly TRBD1 for D (5 bases). The CDR3 covers 16 residues. Germline V CDR1 and CDR2: SGHTA, FQGTGA. The ends were cut back, 5 bases at V and 4 bases at J, with 20 bases in the middle. The variable domain in full, with the rest retrieved from reference TRBV7-3 and TRBJ1-2, is GAGVSQTPSNKVTEKGKYVELRCDPISGHTALYWYRQSLGQGPEFLIYFQGTGAADDSGLPNDRFFAVRPEGSVSTLKIQRTERGDSAVYLCASSPGTPRAGYGYTFGSGTRLTVV.

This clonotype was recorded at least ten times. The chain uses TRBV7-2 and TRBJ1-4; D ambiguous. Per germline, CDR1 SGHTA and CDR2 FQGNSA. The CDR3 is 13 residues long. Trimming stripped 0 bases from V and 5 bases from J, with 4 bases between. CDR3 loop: CASSLAGNEKLFF. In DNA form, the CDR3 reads TGTGCCAGCAGCTTAGCAGGGAATGAAAAACTGTTTTTT.

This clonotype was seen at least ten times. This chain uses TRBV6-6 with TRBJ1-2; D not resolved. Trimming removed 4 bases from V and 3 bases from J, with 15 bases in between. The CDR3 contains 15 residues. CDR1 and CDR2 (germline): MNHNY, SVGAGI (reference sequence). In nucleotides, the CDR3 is TGTGCCAGCAGTTCCCCGATATCCGGCTACTATGGCTACACCTTC. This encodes CASSSPISGYYGYTF.

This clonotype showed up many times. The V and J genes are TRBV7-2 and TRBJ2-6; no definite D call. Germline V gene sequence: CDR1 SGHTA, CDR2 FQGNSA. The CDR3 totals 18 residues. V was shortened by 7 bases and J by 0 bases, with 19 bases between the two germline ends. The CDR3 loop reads CASTFSGRTLSGANVLTF. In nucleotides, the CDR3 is TGTGCCAGCACCTTTTCCGGACGGACCCTCTCTGGGGCCAACGTCCTGACTTTC. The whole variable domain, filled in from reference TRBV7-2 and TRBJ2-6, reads GAGVSQSPSNKVTEKGKDVELRCDPISGHTALYWYRQSLGQGLEFLIYFQGNSAPDKSGLPSDRFSAERTGGSVSTLTIQRTQQEDSAVYLCASTFSGRTLSGANVLTFGAGSRLTVL.

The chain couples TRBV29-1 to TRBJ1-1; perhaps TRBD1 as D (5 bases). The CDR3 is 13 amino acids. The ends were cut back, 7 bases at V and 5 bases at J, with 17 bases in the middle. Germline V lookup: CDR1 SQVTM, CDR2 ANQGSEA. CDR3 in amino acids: CSAAGGVGTEAFF. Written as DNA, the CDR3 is TGCAGCGCCGCTGGGGGGGTAGGGACTGAAGCTTTCTTT.

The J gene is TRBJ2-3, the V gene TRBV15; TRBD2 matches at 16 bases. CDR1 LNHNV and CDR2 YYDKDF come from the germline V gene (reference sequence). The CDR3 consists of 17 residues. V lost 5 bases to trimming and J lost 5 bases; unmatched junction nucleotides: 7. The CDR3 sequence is CATSRGTSGGARDTQYF. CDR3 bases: TGTGCCACCAGCCGCGGGACTAGCGGGGGGGCCAGAGATACGCAGTATTTT.

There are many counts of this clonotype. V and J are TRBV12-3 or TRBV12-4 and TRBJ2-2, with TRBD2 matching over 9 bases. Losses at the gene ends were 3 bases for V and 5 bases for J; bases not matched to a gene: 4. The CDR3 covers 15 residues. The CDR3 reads CASSLASGVTGELFF. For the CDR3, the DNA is TGTGCCAGCAGTTTGGCTAGCGGGGTTACCGGGGAGCTGTTTTTT.